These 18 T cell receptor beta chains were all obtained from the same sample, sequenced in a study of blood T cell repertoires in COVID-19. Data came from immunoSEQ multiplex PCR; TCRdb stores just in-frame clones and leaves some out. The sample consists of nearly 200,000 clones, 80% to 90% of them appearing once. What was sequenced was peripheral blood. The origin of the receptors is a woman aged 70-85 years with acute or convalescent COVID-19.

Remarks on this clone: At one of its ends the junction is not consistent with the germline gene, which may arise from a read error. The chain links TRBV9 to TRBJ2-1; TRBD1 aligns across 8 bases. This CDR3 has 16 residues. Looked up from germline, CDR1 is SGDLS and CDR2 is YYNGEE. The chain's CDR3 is CASTVGGDRGIGEQFF. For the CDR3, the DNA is TGTGCCAGCACCGTAGGCGGTGACAGGGGAATAGGTGAGCAGTTCTTC.

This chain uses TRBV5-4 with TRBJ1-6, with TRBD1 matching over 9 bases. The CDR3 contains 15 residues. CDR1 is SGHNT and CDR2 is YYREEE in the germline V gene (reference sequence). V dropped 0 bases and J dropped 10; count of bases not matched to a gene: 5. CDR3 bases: TGTGCCAGCAGCTTGGCCGGGACAGGGTGGTCACCCCTCCACTTT. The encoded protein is CASSLAGTGWSPLHF.

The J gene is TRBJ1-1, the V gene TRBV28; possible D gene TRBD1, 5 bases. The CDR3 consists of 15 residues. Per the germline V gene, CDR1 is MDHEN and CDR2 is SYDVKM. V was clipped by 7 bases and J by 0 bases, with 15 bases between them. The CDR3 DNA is TGTGCCAGCACCCGTGGAGGGGCTATGAACACTGAAGCTTTCTTT. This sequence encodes CASTRGGAMNTEAFF.

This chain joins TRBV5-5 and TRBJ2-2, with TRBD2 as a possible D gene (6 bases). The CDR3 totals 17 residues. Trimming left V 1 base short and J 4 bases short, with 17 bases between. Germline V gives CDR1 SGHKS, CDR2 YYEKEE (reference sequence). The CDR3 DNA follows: TGTGCCAGCAGCTTGATGGGGCAGGGAGGATTCACCGGGGAGCTGTTTTTT. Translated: CASSLMGQGGFTGELFF.

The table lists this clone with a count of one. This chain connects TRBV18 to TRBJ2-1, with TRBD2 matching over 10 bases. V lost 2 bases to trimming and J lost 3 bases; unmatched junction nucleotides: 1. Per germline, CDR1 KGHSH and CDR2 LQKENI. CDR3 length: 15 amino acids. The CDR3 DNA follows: TGTGCCAGCTCACCATTAGCGGGGGGCTACAATGAGCAGTTCTTC. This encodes CASSPLAGGYNEQFF.

The CDR3 sequence: CASSSRSGGPYNEQFF. The CDR3 DNA reads TGTGCCAGCAGCTCCCGTTCGGGGGGGCCCTACAATGAGCAGTTCTTC. The chain joins TRBV7-6 to TRBJ2-1, with 8 nucleotides matching TRBD2. Per the germline V gene, CDR1 is SGHVS and CDR2 is FNYEAQ. The length of the CDR3 is 16 residues. Germline trimming cut 4 bases from V and 2 bases from J; bases unmatched to any gene: 7.

As DNA, the CDR3 is TGTGCCAGCTCAAAACAAAGTCGGGGGATTCACGAGCAGTACTTC. The encoded protein is CASSKQSRGIHEQYF. The chain joins TRBV18 to TRBJ2-7; maybe TRBD2 (6 bases). From germline, CDR1 is KGHSH and CDR2 LQKENI. The V and J ends lost 5 bases and 5 bases respectively, with 19 bases between them. The CDR3 has 15 residues.

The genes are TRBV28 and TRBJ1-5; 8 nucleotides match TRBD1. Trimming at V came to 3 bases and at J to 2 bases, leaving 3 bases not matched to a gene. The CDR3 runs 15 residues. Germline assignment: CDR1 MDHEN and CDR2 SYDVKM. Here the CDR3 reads CASSFLGQGNQPQHF. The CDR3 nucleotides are TGTGCCAGCAGTTTTTTGGGACAGGGCAATCAGCCCCAGCATTTT.

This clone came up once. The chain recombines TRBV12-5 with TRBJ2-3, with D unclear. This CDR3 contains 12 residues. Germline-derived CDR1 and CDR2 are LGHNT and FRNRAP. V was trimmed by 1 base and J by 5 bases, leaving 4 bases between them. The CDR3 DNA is TGTGCTAGTGGTTTGGACGGAGATACGCAGTATTTT. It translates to CASGLDGDTQYF.

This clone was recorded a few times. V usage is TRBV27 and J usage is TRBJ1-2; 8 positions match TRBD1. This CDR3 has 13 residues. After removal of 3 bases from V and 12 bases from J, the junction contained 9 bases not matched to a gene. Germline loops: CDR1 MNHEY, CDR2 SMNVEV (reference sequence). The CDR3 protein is CASSLKADRAHTF. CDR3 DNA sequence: TGTGCCAGCAGTTTGAAGGCGGACAGGGCTCACACCTTC.

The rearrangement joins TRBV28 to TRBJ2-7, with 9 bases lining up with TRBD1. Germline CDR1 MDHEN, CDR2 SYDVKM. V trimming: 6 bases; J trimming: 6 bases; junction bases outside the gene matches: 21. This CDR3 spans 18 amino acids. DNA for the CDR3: TGTGCCAGCAGGGGGGGGGACAGGGCAGATTATTTCGGGCGCGAGCAGTACTTC. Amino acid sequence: CASRGGDRADYFGREQYF.

CDR3 loop: CASSFYASGANVLTF. The CDR3 DNA reads as TGTGCCAGCAGTTTCTACGCCTCTGGGGCCAACGTCCTGACTTTC. The J gene is TRBJ2-6, the V gene TRBV27, with D hard to call. This CDR3 spans 15 amino acids. Trimming took off 3 bases at V and 0 bases at J, with 6 bases between the two ends. Per germline, CDR1 MNHEY and CDR2 SMNVEV (reference sequence).

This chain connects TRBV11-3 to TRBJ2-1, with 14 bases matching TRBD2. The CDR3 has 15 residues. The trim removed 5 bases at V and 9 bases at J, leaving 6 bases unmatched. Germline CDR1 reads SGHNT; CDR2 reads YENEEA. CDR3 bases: TGTGCCAGCAGCACGGGACTAGCGGGAGTCGGTGAGCAGTTCTTC. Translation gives CASSTGLAGVGEQFF. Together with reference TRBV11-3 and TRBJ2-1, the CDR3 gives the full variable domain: EAGVVQSPRYKIIEKKQPVAFWCNPISGHNTLYWYLQNLGQGPELLIRYENEEAVDDSQLPKDRFSAERLKGVDSTLKIQPAELGDSAVYLCASSTGLAGVGEQFFGPGTRLTVL.

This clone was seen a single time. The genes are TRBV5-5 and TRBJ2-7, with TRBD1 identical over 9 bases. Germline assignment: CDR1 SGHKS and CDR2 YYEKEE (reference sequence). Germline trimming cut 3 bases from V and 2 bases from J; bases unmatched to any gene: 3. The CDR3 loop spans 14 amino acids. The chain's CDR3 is CASSSGQGPYEQYF. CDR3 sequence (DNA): TGTGCCAGCAGCTCGGGACAGGGACCCTACGAGCAGTACTTC.

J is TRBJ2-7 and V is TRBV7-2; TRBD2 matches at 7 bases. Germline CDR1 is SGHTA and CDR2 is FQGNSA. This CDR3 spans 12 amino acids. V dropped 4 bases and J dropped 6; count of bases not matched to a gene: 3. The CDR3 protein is CASSSSGTEQYF. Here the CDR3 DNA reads TGTGCCAGCAGCTCTAGCGGTACCGAGCAGTACTTC.

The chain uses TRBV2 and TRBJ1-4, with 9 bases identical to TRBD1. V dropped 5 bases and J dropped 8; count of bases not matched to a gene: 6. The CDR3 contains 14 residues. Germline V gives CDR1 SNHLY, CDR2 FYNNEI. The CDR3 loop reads CASSKQGAREKLFF. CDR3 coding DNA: TGTGCCAGCAGTAAACAGGGGGCGCGAGAAAAACTGTTTTTT.

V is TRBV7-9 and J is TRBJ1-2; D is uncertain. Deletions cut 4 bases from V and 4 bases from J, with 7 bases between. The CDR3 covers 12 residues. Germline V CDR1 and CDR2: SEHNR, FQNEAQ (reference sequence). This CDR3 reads CASSSSPYGYTF. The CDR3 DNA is TGTGCCAGCAGCTCTTCTCCCTATGGCTACACCTTC.

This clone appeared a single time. The CDR3 spells CASSLRALTVLNTEAFF. The DNA of the CDR3 is TGTGCCAGCAGTTTAAGAGCTCTGACAGTACTGAACACTGAAGCTTTCTTT. This rearrangement joins TRBV27 to TRBJ1-1; tentatively, D is TRBD1 (5 bases). V was shortened by 2 bases and J by 0 bases, with 16 bases between the two germline ends. The germline CDR1 and CDR2 sequences are MNHEY and SMNVEV (reference sequence). CDR3 size: 17 residues.